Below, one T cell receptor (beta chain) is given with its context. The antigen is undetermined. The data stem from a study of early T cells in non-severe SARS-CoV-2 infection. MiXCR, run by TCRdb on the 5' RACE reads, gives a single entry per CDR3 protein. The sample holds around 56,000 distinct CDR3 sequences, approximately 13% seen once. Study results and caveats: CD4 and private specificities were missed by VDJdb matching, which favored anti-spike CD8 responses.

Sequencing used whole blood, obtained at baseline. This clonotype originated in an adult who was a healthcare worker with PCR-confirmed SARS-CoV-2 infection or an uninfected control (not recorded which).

The CDR3 DNA reads TGTGCCAGCAGACCGGTACAGGGGTGGACTGAAGCTTTCTTT. This translates into CASRPVQGWTEAFF. This rearrangement joins TRBV12-3 or TRBV12-4 to TRBJ1-1, with 7 bases that match TRBD1. The CDR3 has 14 residues. Unmatched junction bases numbered 9, after V lost 6 bases and J lost 5 bases.